The source of this TCR beta chain is a study of regulatory T cells in long-lasting Graves disease. This sample's time point: newly diagnosed GD, antithyroid drugs for less than 3 months. Preparation of the TCR library used RNA extracted from PBMCs. In this cohort, patients came from an endocrinology department located in Xi'an, China. Peripheral blood, roughly 9.2 milliliters per patient, was collected in EDTA tubes. Arm-PCR of CDR3 regions with iRepertoire HTBI primers generated TCR beta libraries. TCRdb called the multiplex PCR reads again in MiXCR, with one record for every CDR3 protein. The sample includes 350,000 to 450,000 distinct CDR3 sequences, approximately 15% of them seen just once. The sample was also reused in another study, on T cells in Graves' hyperthyroidism and ophthalmopathy.

This clonotype originated in a middle-aged woman with Graves disease. The material was peripheral blood mononuclear cells (PBMCs), obtained at new diagnosis, from a patient treated with antithyroid drugs.

As DNA, the CDR3 is TGTGCCAGCAGATCCGTAGCGGAACAATCCTACAATGAGCAGTTCTTC. It codes for CASRSVAEQSYNEQFF. The chain combines TRBV28 with TRBJ2-1; D may be TRBD2 (6 bases). Germline CDR1 is MDHEN and CDR2 is SYDVKM. V was trimmed by 6 bases and J by 1 base, leaving 16 bases between them. The CDR3 contains 16 residues.